One sample yielded the 30 T cell receptor beta chains listed below, sequenced in a study of vaccination and CD4 T cells after COVID-19. The antigens these receptors bind are not known. Treatment in this sample: roughly 10-day PBMC culture with coronavirus spike peptide pools or control peptides (ViraFEST assay). The collection of CD4+ T cells from the unexposed donor took place before the COVID-19 pandemic (2011-2018). An Oncomine TCR Beta short-read assay was used to sequence the DNA from cultured CD4+ T cells. TCRdb independently ran MiXCR on the PCR reads; one entry per CDR3 protein. The sample consists of around 2,500 distinct CDR3 sequences, about 21% of them appearing once. Sequenced sample: CD4+ T cells from blood, cultured in vitro. The receptors were gathered from a human donor in good health.

In its sample, this clonotype was seen a few times. This chain connects TRBV5-6 to TRBJ2-7, with D possibly TRBD1 on 6 matching bases. The CDR3 runs to 13 residues. Between the trimmed V and J ends, which lost 4 bases and 3 bases, there was a span of 11 bases. Germline V gene lookup returns CDR1 SGHDT and CDR2 YYEEEE. CDR3: CASSRQDFYEQYF. CDR3 bases: TGTGCCAGCAGCAGACAGGACTTCTACGAGCAGTACTTC.

Only a few counts were recorded for this clonotype. The rearrangement uses TRBV2 and TRBJ2-3; a possible D gene is TRBD1 (6 bases). With 4 bases removed from V and 4 bases from J, the gap between germline ends came to 12 bases. Germline V gives CDR1 SNHLY, CDR2 FYNNEI. This CDR3 has 14 amino acids. The CDR3: CASSVRGYADTQYF. The CDR3, as DNA: TGTGCCAGCAGTGTGAGGGGGTACGCAGATACGCAGTATTTT.

The rearrangement uses TRBV5-6 and TRBJ1-6; TRBD1 aligns across 7 bases. The CDR3 totals 16 residues. The germline V gene has CDR1 SGHDT and CDR2 YYEEEE. J gave up 7 bases and V 4 bases, and 11 bases lay outside the gene matches. The CDR3 spells CASSLLSQGSNSPLHF. The CDR3 bases are TGTGCCAGCAGCCTCCTCTCACAGGGGAGCAATTCACCCCTCCACTTT.

The genes are TRBV10-3 and TRBJ2-3; the D gene is possibly TRBD2 (6 bases). V lost 4 bases and J lost 7, with 9 bases in between. The CDR3 runs 12 residues. Germline V gives CDR1 ENHRY, CDR2 SYGVKD. The CDR3 DNA is TGTGCCATCAGTGGGGACTCACATACGCAGTATTTT. Translating gives CAISGDSHTQYF.

The gene calls are TRBV9 and TRBJ2-5; 12 nucleotides align to TRBD2. V dropped 2 bases and J dropped 6; count of bases not matched to a gene: 5. CDR1 is SGDLS, CDR2 YYNGEE, per germline. The length of the CDR3 is 15 residues. The CDR3: CASSVLAGGPKTQYF. As DNA, the CDR3 is TGTGCCAGCAGCGTTCTAGCGGGGGGGCCAAAGACCCAGTACTTC. Supplemented by reference TRBV9 and TRBJ2-5, the full variable domain reads DSGVTQTPKHLITATGQRVTLRCSPRSGDLSVYWYQQSLDQGLQFLIQYYNGEERAKGNILERFSAQQFPDLHSELNLSSLELGDSALYFCASSVLAGGPKTQYFGPGTRLLVL.

This clonotype was picked up a small number of times. V usage is TRBV6-1 and J usage is TRBJ2-7; 9 positions match TRBD1. The CDR3 is 15 residues long. Germline CDR1 reads MNHNS; CDR2 reads SASEGT. The V segment lost 7 bases and the J segment 2 bases; nucleotides outside the gene matches: 9. The CDR3 reads CASNPTDRGTYEQYF. In DNA, the CDR3 is TGTGCCAGCAACCCCACGGACAGGGGTACCTACGAGCAGTACTTC.

The rearrangement uses TRBV7-3 and TRBJ2-1; 9 nucleotides match TRBD1. The CDR3 spans 14 residues. The trim removed 3 bases at V and 8 bases at J, leaving 5 bases unmatched. The V gene's germline CDR1 is SGHTA and CDR2 FQGTGA. This CDR3 reads CASSLNRGRDEQFF. The CDR3 DNA reads TGTGCCAGCAGCTTGAACAGGGGGCGAGATGAGCAGTTCTTC.

This clonotype is categorized as medium-sized (0.01 to 0.1%). V usage is TRBV6-5 and J usage is TRBJ1-2; D is perhaps TRBD1 (5 bases). V dropped 0 bases and J dropped 10 bases, with 12 bases sitting between them. CDR1 and CDR2 (germline): MNHEY, SVGAGI. The CDR3 covers 13 residues. CDR3 amino acids: CASSYSGGDLYTF. The DNA of the CDR3 is TGTGCCAGCAGTTACTCGGGGGGTGATCTCTACACCTTC.

This chain uses TRBV19 with TRBJ1-4; TRBD1 might be the D (6 bases). Between the trimmed V and J ends, which lost 4 bases and 8 bases, there was a span of 14 bases. The CDR3 is 14 amino acids. Germline V gene lookup returns CDR1 LNHDA and CDR2 SQIVND (reference sequence). DNA for the CDR3: TGTGCCAGTAGTACCACCAGGGGCGGAGAAAAACTGTTTTTT. It encodes CASSTTRGGEKLFF.

This clonotype is medium-sized (0.01 to 0.1%) in the sample. This chain's CDR3 is CSAPFTGELFF. The CDR3 region has the DNA TGCAGTGCCCCCTTCACCGGGGAGCTGTTTTTT. This chain uses TRBV20-1 with TRBJ2-2; no firm D call. V gave up 6 bases and J gave up 4 bases, with 6 bases separating them. The CDR3 is 11 amino acids. Germline-derived CDR1 and CDR2 are DFQATT and SNEGSKA (reference sequence).

The gene calls are TRBV7-9 and TRBJ1-2; D might be TRBD1 (5 bases). The CDR3 has 15 residues. Germline loops: CDR1 SEHNR, CDR2 FQNEAQ (reference sequence). The V gene lost 5 bases and the J gene lost 4 bases, with 17 bases spanning the gap. The chain's CDR3 is CASSVSLGGSYGYTF. The CDR3 nucleotides read TGTGCCAGCAGCGTATCCCTGGGGGGGAGCTATGGCTACACCTTC.

The chain recombines TRBV19 with TRBJ1-4; 10 nucleotides align to TRBD1. The trim removed 4 bases at V and 8 bases at J, leaving 7 bases unmatched. The CDR3 sequence is 15 residues long. Germline-derived CDR1 and CDR2 are LNHDA and SQIVND (reference sequence). The CDR3 region has the DNA TGTGCCAGTAGTACTCGACAGGGGGCTCCCGAAAAACTGTTTTTT. Translating gives CASSTRQGAPEKLFF.

The chain is built from TRBV5-1 and TRBJ2-2, with 12 bases lining up with TRBD1. Germline V gene lookup returns CDR1 SGHRS and CDR2 YFSETQ. Trimming took 4 bases from V and 6 from J; bases not matched to a gene: 4. CDR3 length: 15 residues. For the CDR3, the DNA is TGCGCCAGCAGCCCGGGACAGGGGGCGCCCGGGGAGCTGTTTTTT. Its protein product is CASSPGQGAPGELFF.

J is TRBJ1-6 and V is TRBV4-1; a possible D gene is TRBD1 (6 bases). CDR1 is MGHRA and CDR2 is YSYEKL in the germline V gene. This CDR3 is 18 amino acids long. With 4 bases removed from V and 0 bases from J, the gap between germline ends came to 16 bases. CDR3 region: CASSPGGRSSSYNSPLHF. In DNA, the CDR3 is TGCGCCAGCAGCCCCGGGGGCCGATCTAGCTCCTATAATTCACCCCTCCACTTT.

The J gene is TRBJ2-5, the V gene TRBV24-1; D possibly corresponds to TRBD1 (6 bases). CDR1 and CDR2 from the germline V gene are KGHDR and SFDVKD. The CDR3 length is 17 residues. Between the trimmed V and J ends, which lost 5 bases and 2 bases, there was a span of 20 bases. CDR3 bases: TGTGCCACCAGTGCGACGCTGGGGGCGGACAGACAAGAGACCCAGTACTTC. Its protein is CATSATLGADRQETQYF.

The V gene is TRBV9, the J gene TRBJ2-3, with D possibly matching TRBD2 (5 bases). CDR1 and CDR2 (germline): SGDLS, YYNGEE. The CDR3 spans 14 residues. Trimming took 0 bases from V and 8 from J, leaving 13 bases between them. The CDR3 DNA sequence: TGTGCCAGCAGCGTAGAAAGGTCCCGGGGTACGCAGTATTTT. It is translated as CASSVERSRGTQYF.

CDR3 sequence: CASSGGGQAYSHQPQHF. The CDR3 DNA sequence: TGTGCCAGCAGTGGGGGGGGACAGGCCTACTCCCATCAGCCCCAGCATTTT. V is TRBV28 and J is TRBJ1-5; 8 nucleotides match TRBD1. V was pared by 5 bases and J by 5 bases, with 14 bases of the junction left unmatched. The CDR3 is 17 residues long. In germline, CDR1 is MDHEN, CDR2 SYDVKM.

In this sample, this clonotype turned up a few times. V is TRBV20-1 and J is TRBJ2-5, with TRBD1 as a possible D gene (7 bases). There are 13 residues in the CDR3. In germline, CDR1 is DFQATT, CDR2 SNEGSKA (reference sequence). V lost 5 bases to trimming and J lost 5 bases, with 15 bases between them. CDR3 nucleotide sequence: TGCAGTGCTGAAATTCAGGGGGGTGAGACCCAGTACTTC. Protein: CSAEIQGGETQYF.

This clonotype was seen more than once but under ten times. The rearrangement links TRBV28 to TRBJ1-2; unclear D gene. Germline V lookup: CDR1 MDHEN, CDR2 SYDVKM. The CDR3 totals 12 residues. V lost 8 bases to trimming and J lost 4 bases, with 11 bases between them. The CDR3 loop reads CASSAQIYGYTF. The CDR3 DNA reads as TGTGCCAGCTCTGCTCAGATCTATGGCTACACCTTC.

By share, this clonotype ranks as medium-sized (0.01 to 0.1%). The V call is TRBV6-1, the J call TRBJ1-5, with unresolved D. From germline, CDR1 is MNHNS and CDR2 SASEGT. V was pared by 6 bases and J by 11 bases, with 17 bases between. The CDR3 sequence is 13 residues long. The CDR3 nucleotides are TGTGCCAGCAGGGTTGGGCCACACCAGTCCCAGCATTTT. Residues: CASRVGPHQSQHF.

Within the sample, this clonotype is medium-sized. V is TRBV27 and J is TRBJ1-6; 7 nucleotides match TRBD1. Germline V CDR1 and CDR2: MNHEY, SMNVEV (reference sequence). V lost 7 bases to trimming and J lost 8 bases; unmatched junction nucleotides: 11. The length of the CDR3 is 15 residues. Here the CDR3 DNA reads TGTGCCAGCACCCGGGGGAGGGGGCTGCATTCACCCCTCCACTTT. This codes for CASTRGRGLHSPLHF.

This chain uses TRBV18 with TRBJ2-1; tentatively, D is TRBD1 or TRBD2 (5 bases each). Looked up from germline, CDR1 is KGHSH and CDR2 is LQKENI. The CDR3 consists of 13 residues. Trimming took 1 base from V and 7 from J, leaving 8 bases between them. The CDR3: CASSPLRGNEQFF. The DNA for the CDR3 is TGTGCCAGCTCACCACTGAGGGGAAATGAGCAGTTCTTC.

The chain links TRBV5-4 to TRBJ2-7; maybe TRBD1 (6 bases). This CDR3 region has 13 residues. Trimming removed 7 bases at V and 0 bases at J, with 11 bases between. Germline V gene lookup returns CDR1 SGHNT and CDR2 YYREEE (reference sequence). The CDR3 sequence is CASGRQDSYEQYF. CDR3 bases: TGTGCCAGCGGCCGACAGGACTCCTACGAGCAGTACTTC.

In its sample, this clonotype was seen a few times. This CDR3 reads CASSSVNNEQFF. The CDR3 region has the DNA TGTGCCAGCAGCTCCGTTAACAATGAGCAGTTCTTC. The chain uses TRBV7-9 and TRBJ2-1; D remains unclear. CDR3 length: 12 residues. Per germline, CDR1 SEHNR and CDR2 FQNEAQ (reference sequence). V was trimmed by 4 bases and J by 5 bases, leaving 6 bases between them.

This clonotype has only a few counts. The chain is built from TRBV2 and TRBJ1-2; D is perhaps TRBD1 (6 bases). CDR1 and CDR2 from the germline V gene are SNHLY and FYNNEI. The CDR3 runs 15 residues. V was cut by 4 bases and J by 5 bases, with 17 bases left in between. The CDR3: CASSGQWGGGYGYTF. The CDR3 bases are TGTGCCAGCAGTGGCCAGTGGGGGGGCGGGTATGGCTACACCTTC.

J is TRBJ1-2 and V is TRBV5-4, with a possible D match to TRBD1 (6 bases). V was clipped by 3 bases and J by 4 bases, with 13 bases between them. The CDR3 is 14 amino acids. CDR1 is SGHNT and CDR2 is YYREEE in the germline V gene (reference sequence). The CDR3 region has the DNA TGTGCCAGCAGCTCCAGGGGAAATATCTATGGCTACACCTTC. Protein product: CASSSRGNIYGYTF. Supplemented by reference TRBV5-4 and TRBJ1-2, the full variable domain reads ETGVTQSPTHLIKTRGQQVTLRCSSQSGHNTVSWYQQALGQGPQFIFQYYREEENGRGNFPPRFSGLQFPNYSSELNVNALELDDSALYLCASSSRGNIYGYTFGSGTRLTVV.

The V call is TRBV20-1, the J call TRBJ2-5; no definite D call. Germline CDR1 and CDR2: DFQATT and SNEGSKA (reference sequence). This CDR3 is 13 amino acids long. V lost 5 bases and J lost 0, with 10 bases in between. The CDR3 loop is CSAPRRYQETQYF. CDR3 DNA: TGCAGTGCTCCCCGGCGGTACCAAGAGACCCAGTACTTC.

CDR3 residues: CASSSYTDTQYF. The CDR3 nucleotides read TGTGCCAGCAGCTCTTACACAGATACGCAGTATTTT. The chain is built from TRBV11-2 and TRBJ2-3; D not certain. V lost 4 bases and J 2 bases, leaving 4 bases between the germline ends. The CDR3 sequence is 12 residues long. Germline V lookup: CDR1 SGHAT, CDR2 FQNNGV.

This clonotype is labeled medium-sized. The CDR3 bases are TGTGCCAGCAGCCGACAGGCCCTTTCCCCTGAAGCTTTCTTT. Translation: CASSRQALSPEAFF. The genes are TRBV7-3 and TRBJ1-1; D is perhaps TRBD1 (6 bases). Germline V CDR1 and CDR2: SGHTA, FQGTGA. The germline V and J ends were trimmed by 5 bases and 6 bases, with 16 bases remaining between them. This CDR3 has 14 amino acids. Supplemented by reference TRBV7-3 and TRBJ1-1, the full variable domain reads GAGVSQTPSNKVTEKGKYVELRCDPISGHTALYWYRQSLGQGPEFLIYFQGTGAADDSGLPNDRFFAVRPEGSVSTLKIQRTERGDSAVYLCASSRQALSPEAFFGQGTRLTVV.

The J gene is TRBJ1-4, the V gene TRBV4-3; a weak D match, TRBD1 (6 bases). The germline V gene encodes CDR1 LGHNA and CDR2 YSLEER. The length of the CDR3 is 13 residues. Trimming pared 2 bases from V and 8 bases from J, leaving 9 bases between. The CDR3 loop reads CASSQNQGEKLFF. DNA for the CDR3: TGCGCCAGCAGCCAAAATCAGGGGGAAAAACTGTTTTTT.